The present TCR beta chain was sequenced within a study of blood T cells in healthy people across ages (dated by TCRdb to the mid-2010s). With regard to the full study: In model experiments, template switching captured about one uniquely barcoded TCR beta cDNA molecule for every two T cells. Two additional independent replicas of 1 million unique cDNA reads from the same blood draw were analyzed for two donors (one aged 18 to 29 and one aged 80 or older). Age-related changes in TCR beta repertoire diversity were measured in the study by deep sequencing normalized with unique cDNA molecular identifiers. The donors were divided into four age groups: young (average around 16 years), middle-aged (around 37), aged (approximately 64) and long-lived (approximately 74). To avoid experimental bias, donors of different ages were spread randomly across the sequencing lanes. The paper as a whole reports these results and caveats: As age increased, observed TCR beta diversity per million T cells dropped in a roughly linear way, and a significant reduction was already evident by age approximately 40. The percentage of naive T cells measured by flow cytometry correlated strongly with observed TCR beta diversity. Since profiling was done on bulk unsorted PBMCs, naive and antigen-experienced compartments could not be conclusively compared. Because donor CMV infection status was unknown, age-related changes in expanded clonotypes were potentially confounded. Estimates of total diversity based on one million sequenced T cells were considered lower bounds and underestimates. Compared with the aged group, the long-lived group had more naive CD4+ T cells, fewer expanded clones and increased TCR diversity, a pattern suggesting age selection.

Libraries were prepared through 5' RACE. The instrument given in TCRdb is Illumina HiSeq 2500. The second PCR ran for roughly 6 to 11 cycles and used a J-beta primer mix along with a sample-barcoded 5' primer. A unique molecular identifier was introduced onto each TCR beta cDNA molecule by a template-switch 5' adaptor carrying 12 random nucleotides. Each sample yielded at least 3 million CDR3-containing paired-end reads. All of the RNA was converted into first-strand cDNA using the Mint cDNA synthesis kit, with a TRBC-specific oligonucleotide serving as the primer. Following uracil-DNA glycosylase treatment, a first 18-cycle PCR with universal primers M1SS and BC2_uni_R was performed on all cDNA. The published analysis was carried out like this. For normalization, 1 million high-quality reads were randomly selected from each sample, with every read carrying a distinct molecular identifier. Reads sharing molecular identifiers were discarded rather than binned into consensus sequences. MiTCR, run with a Q25 quality threshold and the strictest error-elimination algorithm, handled CDR3 identification, clonotype clustering and error correction. A nonparametric unseen species model using Euler transformation provided a lower-bound estimate of total TCR beta diversity. The public reads were quality trimmed at Q25 with fastp and then assembled into clones with MiXCR by TCRdb, keeping productive beta chains. Entries that share a CDR3 protein sequence are merged under the most common genes and DNA. These V and J calls are TCRdb output, not the study's own analysis. The sample contains 600,000 or so distinct CDR3 sequences, approximately 30% of them found a single time. The ten largest clones capture approximately 15% of the sample.

The donors were some 39 Caucasian individuals from Russia, aged roughly 6 to 95 years, who were systemically healthy. Each donor gave about 9.7 milliliters of peripheral blood, drawn into EDTA-treated Vacutainer tubes. Ficoll-Paque density-gradient centrifugation was used to isolate PBMCs, with at least 6 million per sample. Total RNA was extracted from PBMCs with Trizol reagent, with at least 6 micrograms obtained per sample. For every donor, an aliquot of PBMCs went through flow cytometry to measure the percentages of naive CD45RAhigh/CD27high T cells. In its sample, this clonotype was seen many times. The specificity of this receptor is unknown. There are no base qualities to consult, and no much larger clone falls within one base. Source material: blood. The receptor was isolated from an elderly woman in good health.

CDR3 loop: CSVIEAEAFF. Read as DNA, the sequence is TGCAGCGTCATCGAGGCTGAAGCTTTCTTT. The V and J segments used are TRBV29-1 and TRBJ1-1, with the D gene uncertain. The CDR3 holds 10 amino acids from the cysteine to the phenylalanine. The sequence is cut down to CDR3 DNA, 30 bases in frame from base 1. CDR1 and CDR2 were assigned from the germline V gene as SQVTM and ANQGSEA. Cut back by 6 bases and 6 bases, the V and J ends lie 8 bases apart.